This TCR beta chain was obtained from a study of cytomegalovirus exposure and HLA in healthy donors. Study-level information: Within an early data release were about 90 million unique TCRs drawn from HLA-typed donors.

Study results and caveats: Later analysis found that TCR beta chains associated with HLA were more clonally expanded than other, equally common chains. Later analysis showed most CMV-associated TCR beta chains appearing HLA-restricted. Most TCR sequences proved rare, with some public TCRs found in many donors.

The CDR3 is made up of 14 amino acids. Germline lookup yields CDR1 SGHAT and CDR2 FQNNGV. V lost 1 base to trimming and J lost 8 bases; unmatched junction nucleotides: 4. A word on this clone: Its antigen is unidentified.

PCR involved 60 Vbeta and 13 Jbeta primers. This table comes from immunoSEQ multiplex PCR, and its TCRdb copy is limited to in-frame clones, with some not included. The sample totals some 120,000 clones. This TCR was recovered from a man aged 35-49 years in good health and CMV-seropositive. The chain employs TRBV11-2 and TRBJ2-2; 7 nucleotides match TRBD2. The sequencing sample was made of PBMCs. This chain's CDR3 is CASSLGGGPGELFF. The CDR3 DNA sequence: TGTGCCAGCAGCTTAGGGGGGGGTCCGGGGGAGCTGTTTTTT. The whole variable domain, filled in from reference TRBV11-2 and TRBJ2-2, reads EAGVAQSPRYKIIEKRQSVAFWCNPISGHATLYWYQQILGQGPKLLIQFQNNGVVDDSQLPKDRFSAERLKGVDSTLKIQPAKLEDSAVYLCASSLGGGPGELFFGEGSRLTVL.